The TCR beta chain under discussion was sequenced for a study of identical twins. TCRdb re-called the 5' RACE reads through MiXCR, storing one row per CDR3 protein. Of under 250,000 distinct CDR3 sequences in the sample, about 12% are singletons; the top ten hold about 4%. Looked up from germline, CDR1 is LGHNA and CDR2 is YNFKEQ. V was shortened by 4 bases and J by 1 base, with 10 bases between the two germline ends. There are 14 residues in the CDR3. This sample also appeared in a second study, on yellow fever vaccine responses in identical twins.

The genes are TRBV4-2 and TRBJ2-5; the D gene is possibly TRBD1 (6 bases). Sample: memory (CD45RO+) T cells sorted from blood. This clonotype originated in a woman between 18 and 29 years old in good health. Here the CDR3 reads CASSPGQPQETQYF. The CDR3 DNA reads TGTGCCAGCAGCCCCGGACAGCCCCAAGAGACCCAGTACTTC.